This TCR beta chain is from a study of T cells after somatic rescue of genetic block (dated by TCRdb to about 2020). In terms of the full investigation: The study assessed how robust, over the long term, a T-cell system was when the system had developed through somatic rescue of a genetic block in T-cell development.

The protocol used for the library was the immunoSEQ multiplex PCR assay. As stored in TCRdb, this immuneACCESS dataset retains in-frame rearrangements with V and J assigned. A fraction of the clones does not appear; measured against another copy, unresolved V genes explain less than half of the discrepancy, and the remainder lacks a known reason. The sample records approximately 78,000 clones, about nine tenths of which are singletons. Around 2.8% of the sample is in the top ten clones. Comment on this clone: Its antigen remains undetermined. No quality values exist for individual bases; no much larger clone is one base distant.

The CDR3 has 17 amino acids, counting the end cysteine and phenylalanine. Only CDR3 DNA is held: 51 bases, read in frame from base 1. From the germline V gene, CDR1 is SGHTA and CDR2 is FQGNSA. Trimming takes 5 bases from V and 4 bases from J, and the germline ends sit 21 bases apart. The V and J genes are TRBV7-2 and TRBJ2-1, with TRBD2 tentatively as D gene (6 bases match). Specimen: peripheral blood mononuclear cells (PBMCs). The TCR originated in a man aged 25 to 45. The CDR3 here reads CASSLQSGGSRYNEQFF. The sequence in DNA is TGTGCCAGCAGCCTCCAGAGTGGAGGGAGTAGGTACAATGAGCAGTTCTTC.